A single sample is the source of the 17 T cell receptor beta chains below, sequenced in a study of blood T cell repertoires in COVID-19. Data came from immunoSEQ multiplex PCR; TCRdb stores just in-frame clones and leaves some out. Found here are about 97,000 clones, approximately 92% of them singletons; the top ten hold around 5.8%. Input material: peripheral blood. The receptors originated from a man aged 50 to 60 with active COVID-19.

This clone occurred a few times. The chain employs TRBV5-5 and TRBJ1-6; D unresolved. Germline V gives CDR1 SGHKS, CDR2 YYEKEE (reference sequence). This CDR3 comprises 15 residues. Trimming pared 3 bases from V and 11 bases from J, leaving 18 bases between. The CDR3 sequence is CASSSRLGSYPPLHF. DNA for the CDR3: TGTGCCAGCAGCTCACGACTGGGTAGCTATCCACCCCTCCACTTT.

This clone was observed a single time. The chain carries TRBV12-3 or TRBV12-4 and TRBJ1-3, with TRBD1 matching over 7 bases. With 6 bases clipped from V and 6 bases from J, the junction kept 5 bases outside the gene matches. CDR3 length equals 13 residues. CDR3 sequence reads: CASSAGQPNTIYF. The CDR3, as DNA: TGTGCCAGCAGCGCGGGACAGCCAAACACCATATATTTT.

The chain carries TRBV5-1 and TRBJ2-2; 10 nucleotides agree with TRBD1. V lost 4 bases and J lost 2; bases outside the gene matches: 5. From germline, CDR1 is SGHRS and CDR2 YFSETQ. This CDR3 region has 16 residues. CDR3 nucleotide sequence: TGCGCCAGCAGCCGGGGACAGGGGAGAAACACCGGGGAGCTGTTTTTT. Translation: CASSRGQGRNTGELFF.

The chain has TRBV6-6 and TRBJ2-7, with D tentatively TRBD2 (6 bases). Germline CDR1 reads MNHNY; CDR2 reads SVGAGI (reference sequence). The V end lost 8 bases, the J end lost 2 bases, and 16 bases lay between the germline ends. CDR3 length: 14 residues. CDR3 sequence: CASGGTPRAYEQYF. The CDR3 DNA reads TGTGCCAGCGGAGGGACGCCGAGGGCCTACGAGCAGTACTTC.

The V and J genes are TRBV3-1 (or the pseudogene TRBV3-2) and TRBJ1-4; D unresolved. V was pared by 1 base and J by 4 bases, with 10 bases between. CDR1 is LGHDT and CDR2 is YNNKEL in the germline V gene (reference sequence). The CDR3 has 15 amino acids. CDR3 sequence reads: CASSQGPGVNEKLFF. The CDR3, as DNA: TGTGCCAGCAGCCAAGGACCGGGAGTTAATGAAAAACTGTTTTTT.

The J gene is TRBJ1-2, the V gene TRBV7-2; no clear D. The germline gives CDR1 SGHTA, CDR2 FQGNSA. There are 17 residues in the CDR3. V was shortened by 3 bases and J by 4 bases, with 21 bases between the two germline ends. In nucleotides, the CDR3 is TGTGCCAGCAGCTTGGCCCTTACGATTACAGCCGTCTATGGCTACACCTTC. Translating it yields CASSLALTITAVYGYTF.

Points on this clone: Other DNA sequences in the same sample also yield this CDR3. V gene TRBV19 combines with J gene TRBJ2-1, with 12 bases identical to TRBD2. The J segment lost 0 bases and the V segment lost 5 bases, leaving 5 bases of the junction unmatched. Germline lookup yields CDR1 LNHDA and CDR2 SQIVND (reference sequence). This CDR3 region has 17 residues. The CDR3 region has the DNA TGTGCCAGTAGTCCGACTAGCGGGAGCGACTCCTACAATGAGCAGTTCTTC. Translating gives CASSPTSGSDSYNEQFF.

This clone appeared once. This chain links TRBV27 with TRBJ1-2, with no clear D. The germline V and J ends were trimmed by 6 bases and 4 bases, with 15 bases remaining between them. Germline-derived CDR1 and CDR2 are MNHEY and SMNVEV (reference sequence). The CDR3 contains 14 residues. CDR3 residues: CASSLDYSGYGYTF. CDR3 nucleotide sequence: TGTGCCAGCAGCCTTGACTATAGTGGCTATGGCTACACCTTC.

This chain links TRBV19 with TRBJ1-2; D gene ambiguous. There are 14 residues in the CDR3. Germline values: CDR1 LNHDA, CDR2 SQIVND (reference sequence). Trimming stripped 2 bases from V and 5 bases from J, with 12 bases between. The CDR3 DNA is TGTGCCAGTAGTATAAGTACGAGTTCGTATGGCTACACCTTC. Translating gives CASSISTSSYGYTF.

The CDR3 DNA reads as TGTGCCAGCACACCCGCAGGGGGCTTCGATGGCTACACCTTC. This codes for CASTPAGGFDGYTF. V is TRBV11-2 and J is TRBJ1-2, with 8 bases identical to TRBD1. In germline, CDR1 is SGHAT, CDR2 FQNNGV. The length of the CDR3 is 14 residues. The trim removed 7 bases at V and 6 bases at J, leaving 10 bases unmatched.

The chain recombines TRBV7-3 with TRBJ2-2; 7 positions match TRBD2. Trimming removed 8 bases from V and 7 bases from J; junction bases left unmatched: 16. The germline V gene encodes CDR1 SGHTA and CDR2 FQGTGA. This CDR3 region has 16 residues. CDR3 in amino acids: CASSPMAGVQGGELFF. Written as DNA, the CDR3 is TGTGCCAGCTCCCCCATGGCGGGAGTACAAGGCGGGGAGCTGTTTTTT.

The chain employs TRBV7-8 and TRBJ2-1; D is possibly TRBD1 (6 bases). Germline V gene data show CDR1 as SGHVS and CDR2 as FQNEAQ. The CDR3 is 15 amino acids. V lost 7 bases, J lost 8 bases, and 21 bases lay in between. CDR3 sequence: CASKQTGFRMDEQFF. The CDR3 nucleotides read TGTGCCAGCAAACAAACAGGGTTCCGTATGGATGAGCAGTTCTTC.

This chain joins TRBV2 and TRBJ2-5, with a possible D match to TRBD1 (5 bases). Germline V gene data show CDR1 as SNHLY and CDR2 as FYNNEI. This CDR3 is 13 amino acids long. V shed 6 bases and J shed 2 bases, with 10 bases lying between them. In DNA, the CDR3 is TGTGCCAGCAGGATGGGGCAACAAGAGACCCAGTACTTC. Amino acid sequence: CASRMGQQETQYF.

The chain combines TRBV18 with TRBJ1-6; possible D gene TRBD1, 6 bases. The CDR3 has 13 residues. The germline V gene encodes CDR1 KGHSH and CDR2 LQKENI. V lost 3 bases to trimming and J lost 9 bases, with 9 bases between them. Here the CDR3 DNA reads TGTGCCAGCTCACCGGGACACCCTTCACCCCTCCACTTT. Amino acid sequence: CASSPGHPSPLHF.

The genes are TRBV2 and TRBJ2-5; 10 bases match TRBD1. Germline V gives CDR1 SNHLY, CDR2 FYNNEI. The CDR3 runs 15 residues. Germline trimming cut 4 bases from V and 5 bases from J; bases unmatched to any gene: 7. CDR3 sequence reads: CASSGQGAISETQYF. For the CDR3, the DNA is TGTGCCAGCAGTGGACAGGGGGCGATCTCGGAGACCCAGTACTTC.

The chain couples TRBV5-1 to TRBJ2-2, with D possibly matching TRBD1 (6 bases). Germline CDR1 and CDR2: SGHRS and YFSETQ. Deletions cut 3 bases from V and 7 bases from J, with 31 bases between. The length of the CDR3 is 20 residues. The CDR3 DNA follows: TGCGCCAGCAGCTCCCTCCGAAGGGGGACGGAGGTCGGACTTGTCGGGGAGCTGTTTTTT. It codes for CASSSLRRGTEVGLVGELFF.

The genes are TRBV28 and TRBJ1-4; 11 bases align to TRBD1. After removal of 3 bases from V and 7 bases from J, the junction contained 4 bases not matched to a gene. CDR1 and CDR2 from the germline V gene are MDHEN and SYDVKM. The CDR3 has 15 residues. The CDR3 region is CASSFGQGAGEKLFF. DNA for the CDR3: TGTGCCAGCAGTTTCGGACAGGGGGCTGGTGAAAAACTGTTTTTT.